What follows are 26 T cell receptor beta chains derived from one specimen sequenced in a study of cytomegalovirus exposure and HLA in healthy donors. A multiplex PCR was run with 60 Vbeta primers and 13 Jbeta primers. TCRdb's copy holds only in-frame clones and misses some; the assay was immunoSEQ multiplex PCR. The data show approximately 180,000 clones, approximately 80% seen once. The specimen sequenced was PBMCs. All receptors come from a man aged 18 to 29 in good health and CMV-seronegative.

J is TRBJ1-6 and V is TRBV5-6; a possible D gene is TRBD1 (5 bases). CDR3 length equals 15 residues. The V and J ends lost 5 bases and 7 bases respectively, with 16 bases between them. Germline CDR1 and CDR2: SGHDT and YYEEEE. CDR3 loop: CASSKDRLGNSPLHF. The CDR3 coding sequence is TGTGCCAGCAGTAAAGACAGACTGGGGAATTCACCCCTCCACTTT.

The V gene is TRBV5-1, the J gene TRBJ2-1; TRBD2 matches at 12 bases. This CDR3 is built from 16 residues. The germline gives CDR1 SGHRS, CDR2 YFSETQ. Trimming at V came to 2 bases and at J to 2 bases, leaving 2 bases not matched to a gene. The CDR3 DNA follows: TGCGCCAGCAGCTTAACTAGCGGGGGGCCCTACAATGAGCAGTTCTTC. It specifies CASSLTSGGPYNEQFF.

The chain links TRBV29-1 to TRBJ2-3; 10 bases match TRBD1. Trimming removed 5 bases from V and 6 bases from J; junction bases left unmatched: 8. The CDR3 contains 14 residues. Germline lookup yields CDR1 SQVTM and CDR2 ANQGSEA. The CDR3 here is CSVPGTGETDTQYF. The DNA for the CDR3 is TGCAGCGTTCCCGGGACAGGGGAAACTGATACGCAGTATTTT.

This sequence joins TRBV5-4 and TRBJ2-5, with 10 bases identical to TRBD1. This CDR3 contains 14 residues. CDR1 SGHNT and CDR2 YYREEE come from the germline V gene (reference sequence). J gave up 5 bases and V 4 bases, and 5 bases lay outside the gene matches. This CDR3 reads CASSRDRGTETQYF. The CDR3 DNA follows: TGTGCCAGCAGCCGGGACAGGGGAACGGAGACCCAGTACTTC.

The J gene is TRBJ1-5, the V gene TRBV5-6; TRBD1 is a possible D gene (6 bases). V dropped 2 bases and J dropped 4 bases, with 16 bases sitting between them. This CDR3 is 16 amino acids long. Germline V gives CDR1 SGHDT, CDR2 YYEEEE. CDR3 in DNA: TGTGCCAGCAGCTTTTCCCAGGGGCTCCTAAATCAGCCCCAGCATTTT. Its protein is CASSFSQGLLNQPQHF. Full variable domain (outside the CDR3, taken from reference TRBV5-6 and TRBJ1-5): DAGVTQSPTHLIKTRGQQVTLRCSPKSGHDTVSWYQQALGQGPQFIFQYYEEEERQRGNFPDRFSGHQFPNYSSELNVNALLLGDSALYLCASSFSQGLLNQPQHFGDGTRLSIL.

The chain carries TRBV27 and TRBJ1-5; 8 nucleotides match TRBD1. The CDR3 spans 14 residues. J gave up 2 bases and V 5 bases, and 2 bases lay outside the gene matches. CDR1 is MNHEY and CDR2 is SMNVEV in the germline V gene (reference sequence). The CDR3 region is CASSMDRGNQPQHF. The CDR3, as DNA: TGTGCCAGCAGTATGGACAGGGGCAATCAGCCCCAGCATTTT.

Only a few counts were recorded for this clone. The chain has TRBV4-1 and TRBJ2-2; the match to TRBD2 covers 7 bases. The J segment lost 4 bases and the V segment lost 2 bases, leaving 16 bases of the junction unmatched. The CDR3 runs to 19 residues. Germline V gene sequence: CDR1 MGHRA, CDR2 YSYEKL. The CDR3 is CASSQSPTPQGGSTGELFF. Here the CDR3 DNA reads TGCGCCAGCAGCCAAAGTCCGACCCCTCAGGGCGGGAGCACCGGGGAGCTGTTTTTT.

V is TRBV27 and J is TRBJ2-1; no definite D call. The V gene's germline CDR1 is MNHEY and CDR2 SMNVEV (reference sequence). V shed 6 bases and J shed 5 bases, with 8 bases lying between them. The CDR3 has 12 residues. This CDR3 reads CASSQQNNEQFF. The CDR3 coding sequence is TGTGCCAGCAGCCAACAAAACAATGAGCAGTTCTTC.

V usage is TRBV5-1 and J usage is TRBJ1-1; 9 bases align to TRBD1. The CDR3 runs to 14 residues. Per the germline V gene, CDR1 is SGHRS and CDR2 is YFSETQ. Trimming removed 7 bases from V and 0 bases from J; junction bases left unmatched: 4. The CDR3 nucleotides read TGCGCCAGCTGGACAGGGGTTATGAACACTGAAGCTTTCTTT. Translated: CASWTGVMNTEAFF. Full variable domain (outside the CDR3, taken from reference TRBV5-1 and TRBJ1-1): KAGVTQTPRYLIKTRGQQVTLSCSPISGHRSVSWYQQTPGQGLQFLFEYFSETQRNKGNFPGRFSGRQFSNSRSEMNVSTLELGDSALYLCASWTGVMNTEAFFGQGTRLTVV.

The J gene is TRBJ1-5, the V gene TRBV5-6; D call uncertain. CDR3 length: 14 amino acids. The germline V gene encodes CDR1 SGHDT and CDR2 YYEEEE. With 0 bases removed from V and 4 bases from J, the gap between germline ends came to 8 bases. Here the CDR3 reads CASSLGQLNQPQHF. The CDR3 DNA reads as TGTGCCAGCAGCTTGGGTCAACTTAATCAGCCCCAGCATTTT.

The chain is built from TRBV5-1 and TRBJ2-5; TRBD1 matches at 9 bases. Germline CDR1 SGHRS, CDR2 YFSETQ. The junction had 5 bases not matched to a gene; V was cut back by 3 bases and J by 5 bases. The CDR3 contains 14 residues. The chain's CDR3 is CASSSGTGTETQYF. CDR3 bases: TGCGCCAGCAGCTCCGGGACAGGGACGGAGACCCAGTACTTC. Based on the CDR3 plus reference TRBV5-1 and TRBJ2-5, the full variable domain is KAGVTQTPRYLIKTRGQQVTLSCSPISGHRSVSWYQQTPGQGLQFLFEYFSETQRNKGNFPGRFSGRQFSNSRSEMNVSTLELGDSALYLCASSSGTGTETQYFGPGTRLLVL.

The genes are TRBV5-4 and TRBJ2-1; 7 nucleotides line up with TRBD2. This CDR3 spans 15 amino acids. The germline CDR1 and CDR2 sequences are SGHNT and YYREEE (reference sequence). V was pared by 6 bases and J by 3 bases, with 9 bases of the junction left unmatched. The CDR3 nucleotides are TGTGCCAGCACCCCGTGGGCTAGCGGCTACAATGAGCAGTTCTTC. This codes for CASTPWASGYNEQFF.

This clone appeared a few times. The rearrangement uses TRBV7-2 and TRBJ2-3; 8 nucleotides line up with TRBD2. V shed 5 bases and J 13 bases; nucleotides not matched to a gene: 17. Germline CDR1 is SGHTA and CDR2 is FQGNSA. The CDR3 is 15 residues long. The CDR3 reads CASSLDGASGWSEYF. The CDR3, as DNA: TGTGCCAGCAGCCTGGACGGGGCTAGCGGGTGGTCGGAGTATTTT.

Turning to this clone: One end of the junction does not line up with germline, which may come from a read error. V gene TRBV5-1 combines with J gene TRBJ1-1, with 9 bases fitting TRBD1. This CDR3 has 14 amino acids. Germline values: CDR1 SGHRS, CDR2 YFSETQ. CDR3 DNA sequence: TGCGCCAGCAGCCTCGGACAGGGGAACGCTGAAGCTTTCTTT. Its protein is CASSLGQGNAEAFF.

The chain links TRBV27 to TRBJ2-7, with 13 bases that match TRBD2. Germline-derived CDR1 and CDR2 are MNHEY and SMNVEV (reference sequence). The CDR3 totals 19 residues. J gave up 4 bases and V 6 bases, and 18 bases lay outside the gene matches. CDR3 nucleotides: TGTGCCAGCAGCCCCGTCCGACTAGCGGGAGGTCCGGAGACGTACGAGCAGTACTTC. Its translation: CASSPVRLAGGPETYEQYF.

V is TRBV2 and J is TRBJ1-6, with TRBD1 identical over 7 bases. This CDR3 region has 14 residues. CDR1 is SNHLY, CDR2 FYNNEI, per germline. The V gene end was trimmed by 5 bases and the J gene end by 10 bases; junction bases not matched to a gene: 8. CDR3 DNA sequence: TGTGCCAGCAGTCCGCGGACAGGAAGGTCACCCCTCCACTTT. Its translation: CASSPRTGRSPLHF.

The V gene is TRBV7-9, the J gene TRBJ2-1; TRBD2 agrees at 8 bases. Germline CDR1 reads SEHNR; CDR2 reads FQNEAQ (reference sequence). This CDR3 region has 16 residues. Losses at the gene ends were 2 bases for V and 8 bases for J; bases not matched to a gene: 11. This CDR3 reads CASSLRIAGSMDEQFF. The CDR3 nucleotides are TGTGCCAGCAGCTTAAGGATAGCGGGGAGTATGGATGAGCAGTTCTTC.

This sequence joins TRBV5-1 and TRBJ2-3; 8 bases agree with TRBD2. The CDR3 length is 17 residues. The trim removed 7 bases at V and 0 bases at J, leaving 13 bases unmatched. Germline CDR1 and CDR2: SGHRS and YFSETQ. CDR3 sequence reads: CASALRGGSPSTDTQYF. In nucleotides, the CDR3 is TGCGCCAGCGCCCTTCGGGGGGGCTCGCCTAGCACAGATACGCAGTATTTT.

The V call is TRBV19, the J call TRBJ2-1; 12 nucleotides agree with TRBD1. V trimming: 7 bases; J trimming: 7 bases; junction bases outside the gene matches: 8. Germline assignment: CDR1 LNHDA and CDR2 SQIVND (reference sequence). This CDR3 comprises 15 residues. The CDR3 reads CASTPGTGGLNEQFF. CDR3 coding DNA: TGTGCCAGTACCCCCGGGACAGGGGGCCTGAATGAGCAGTTCTTC.

This clone was counted once. This rearrangement joins TRBV7-9 to TRBJ2-2, with 11 bases lining up with TRBD1. Per the germline V gene, CDR1 is SEHNR and CDR2 is FQNEAQ (reference sequence). CDR3 length: 16 residues. The ends lost 4 bases at V and 4 bases at J; junction bases unmatched: 5. CDR3 loop: CASSYWTGGVTGELFF. CDR3 bases: TGTGCCAGCAGCTACTGGACAGGGGGCGTCACCGGGGAGCTGTTTTTT.

The chain joins TRBV10-3 to TRBJ2-7; D is ambiguous. The CDR3 totals 15 residues. The V end lost 2 bases, the J end lost 2 bases, and 13 bases lay between the germline ends. Germline assignment: CDR1 ENHRY and CDR2 SYGVKD. CDR3 residues: CAISEHGRSTYEQYF. The CDR3, as DNA: TGTGCCATCAGTGAGCACGGCAGGTCCACCTACGAGCAGTACTTC.

The chain is built from TRBV27 and TRBJ1-1, with D possibly TRBD1 on 5 matching bases. Trimming took 3 bases from V and 7 from J, leaving 12 bases between them. Germline-derived CDR1 and CDR2 are MNHEY and SMNVEV (reference sequence). The length of the CDR3 is 13 residues. Here the CDR3 DNA reads TGTGCCAGCAGTTTTGGGGCGGCAGTTGAAGCTTTCTTT. The encoded protein is CASSFGAAVEAFF.

This clone was seen a single time. V gene TRBV7-9 combines with J gene TRBJ2-5; the D gene is possibly TRBD1 (5 bases). The CDR3 has 15 residues. Per the germline V gene, CDR1 is SEHNR and CDR2 is FQNEAQ (reference sequence). V shed 4 bases and J shed 5 bases, with 17 bases lying between them. The CDR3 coding sequence is TGTGCCAGCAGCTCCCCATTGGAACGACAGGAGACCCAGTACTTC. It specifies CASSSPLERQETQYF.

The V and J genes are TRBV11-2 and TRBJ2-3; 9 bases line up with TRBD2. The CDR3 is 17 residues long. The ends lost 2 bases at V and 0 bases at J; junction bases unmatched: 6. The V gene's germline CDR1 is SGHAT and CDR2 FQNNGV. DNA of the CDR3: TGTGCCAGCAGCTTAACTATTAGCGGGGGTAGCACAGATACGCAGTATTTT. Its protein is CASSLTISGGSTDTQYF.

The chain links TRBV6-5 to TRBJ1-5, with D unclear. Trimming removed 2 bases from V and 3 bases from J, with 11 bases in between. CDR1 and CDR2 (germline): MNHEY, SVGAGI. The CDR3 contains 15 residues. This CDR3 is CASSYGRGVNQPQHF. As DNA, the CDR3 is TGTGCCAGCAGTTACGGACGGGGAGTCAATCAGCCCCAGCATTTT.

The CDR3 DNA follows: TGTGCCAGCTCACCAGGACCGGGACAGCCTTACAATGAGCAGTTCTTC. Amino acid sequence: CASSPGPGQPYNEQFF. This rearrangement joins TRBV18 to TRBJ2-1, with 7 bases that match TRBD1. CDR1 and CDR2 (germline): KGHSH, LQKENI. This CDR3 spans 16 amino acids. After removal of 2 bases from V and 4 bases from J, the junction contained 8 bases not matched to a gene.